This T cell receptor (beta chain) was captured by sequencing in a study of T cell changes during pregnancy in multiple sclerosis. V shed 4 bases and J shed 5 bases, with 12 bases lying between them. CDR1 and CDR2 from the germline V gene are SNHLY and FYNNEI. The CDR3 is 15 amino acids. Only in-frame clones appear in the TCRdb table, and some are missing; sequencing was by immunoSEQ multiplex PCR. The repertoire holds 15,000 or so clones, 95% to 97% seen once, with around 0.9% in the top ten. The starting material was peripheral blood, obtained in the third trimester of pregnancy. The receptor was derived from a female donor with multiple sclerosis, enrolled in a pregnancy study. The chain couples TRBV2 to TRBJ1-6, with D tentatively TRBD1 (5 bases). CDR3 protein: CASSGQGTNNSPLHF. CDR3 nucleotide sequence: TGTGCCAGCAGTGGTCAGGGTACGAATAATTCACCCCTCCACTTT.